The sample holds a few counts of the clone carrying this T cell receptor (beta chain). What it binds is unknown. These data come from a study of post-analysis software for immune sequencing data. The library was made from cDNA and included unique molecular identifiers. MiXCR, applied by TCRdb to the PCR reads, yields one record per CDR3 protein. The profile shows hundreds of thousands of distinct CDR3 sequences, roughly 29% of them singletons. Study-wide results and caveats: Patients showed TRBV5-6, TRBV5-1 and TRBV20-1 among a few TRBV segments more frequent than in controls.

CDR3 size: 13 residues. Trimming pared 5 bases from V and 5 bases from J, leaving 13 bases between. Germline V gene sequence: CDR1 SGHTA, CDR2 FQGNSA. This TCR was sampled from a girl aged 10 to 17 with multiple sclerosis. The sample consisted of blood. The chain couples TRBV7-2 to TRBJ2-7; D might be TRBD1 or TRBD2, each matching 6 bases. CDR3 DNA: TGTGCCAGCAGCCGGGGGCCTAGTGACGAGCAGTACTTC. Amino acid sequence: CASSRGPSDEQYF.